This TCR beta chain was observed in a study of blood T cell repertoires in COVID-19. Data came from immunoSEQ multiplex PCR; TCRdb stores just in-frame clones and leaves some out. The sample contains about 250,000 clones, roughly 90% of which appear only once. The germline V gene has CDR1 KGHSH and CDR2 LQKENI. This CDR3 region has 14 residues. With 2 bases clipped from V and 5 bases from J, the junction kept 2 bases outside the gene matches. This clone was seen once. The V and J genes are TRBV18 and TRBJ2-5; 10 nucleotides line up with TRBD2. Sequencing was done on a sample of peripheral blood. The clonotype originates from a woman aged 40 to 50 who had recovered from COVID-19. This CDR3 is CASSPTSGMETQYF. CDR3 in DNA: TGTGCCAGCTCACCAACTAGCGGGATGGAGACCCAGTACTTC.